This TCR beta chain was identified during a study of T cell repertoires in cytomegalovirus infection (dated by TCRdb to between 2018 and 2021). About the investigation overall: Peptide stimulations targeted recently identified HLA-C-restricted CMV epitopes, whose presentation resists viral immunomodulation, together with well-studied HLA-B-restricted epitopes. Donor HLA type was relevant to the analysis, because carriage of CMV infection together with the matching HLA type was indicated by public TCR beta signatures.

The meaning of the sample's treatment or condition label: in vitro stimulation with specific CMV peptide epitopes to enrich CMV-specific T cells. Instrument on record: Illumina HiSeq 1500. The public reads were reprocessed in TCRdb via fastp at Q25 and MiXCR, keeping in-frame beta chains. Each CDR3 protein appears once, grouped with its most common genes and DNA. In this sample the table shows around 500,000 distinct CDR3 sequences, about 44% of which occur a single time. Around 45% of the sample rests with the top ten. CDR3 length: 13 amino acids, cysteine to phenylalanine. Left in the record is the CDR3 DNA by itself, 39 bases read in frame from the first base. V is shortened by 8 bases, J by 1 base, and the region joining them spans 10 bases. Study-wide conclusions, independent of this receptor: Carriers of CMV infection plus the relevant HLA type were discriminated by the cumulative frequency of public TCR beta family members in the study cohort and in an independent roughly 370-donor cohort. The ex vivo response was dominated by HLA-C-restricted CMV-specific TCR beta clonotypes, and the single most frequent clonotype in two of eight donors was supplied by these HLA-C-restricted clonotypes.

With regard to this clonotype: The antigen it binds to is not known. Base qualities are not at hand, and no much larger clone is one base apart.

The rearrangement joined TRBV12-3 or TRBV12-4 to TRBJ2-3; TRBD2 is perhaps the D gene, given 6 matching bases. The sequence derives from a human donor in good health (CMV status not recorded). Some clones in this sample may be carry-over from other donors' samples. This material consisted of cultured PBMCs, taken from culture after CMV antigen stimulation. CDR3 loop: CASEASGTDTQYF. The DNA reads as follows: TGTGCCAGCGAGGCTAGCGGCACAGATACGCAGTATTTT.